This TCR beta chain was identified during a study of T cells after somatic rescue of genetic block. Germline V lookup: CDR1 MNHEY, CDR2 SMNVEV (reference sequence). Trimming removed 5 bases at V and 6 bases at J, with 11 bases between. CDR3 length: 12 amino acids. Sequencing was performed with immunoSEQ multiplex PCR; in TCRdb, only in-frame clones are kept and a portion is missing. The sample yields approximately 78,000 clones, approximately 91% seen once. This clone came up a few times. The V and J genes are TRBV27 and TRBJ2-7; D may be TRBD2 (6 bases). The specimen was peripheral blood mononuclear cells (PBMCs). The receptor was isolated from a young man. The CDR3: CASSPSGGEQYF. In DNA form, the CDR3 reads TGTGCCAGCAGTCCCTCCGGGGGCGAGCAGTACTTC.